Listed below are T cell receptor beta chains from one sample, sequenced in a study of response to subunit inactivated influenza vaccine. Each CDR3 protein gets one entry after TCRdb re-called the RT-PCR reads with MiXCR. This table has about 480,000 distinct CDR3 sequences, 25% appearing once. The sequencing used CD4+ T cells sorted from PBMCs, collected less than 6 days after vaccination. The receptors were sampled from a man aged 50 to 59 who received an inactivated influenza vaccine. The CDR3 runs from the conserved cysteine through the conserved F or W. The D gene is left open where the match is weak. For some rows the clone size is stated as once, few or many, or as a class when expanded; others skip it.

D	V	J	size	CDR3	DNA
NA	TRBV6-1	TRBJ1-4	NA	CASSEAQGRGELFF	TGTGCCAGCAGTGAAGCCCAGGGGCGTGGAGAACTGTTTTTT
TRBD2	TRBV7-2	TRBJ2-7	few	CASSLIGGLAAPGEQYF	TGTGCCAGCAGCTTAATAGGCGGACTAGCGGCCCCAGGTGAGCAGTACTTC
NA	TRBV4-3	TRBJ2-1	NA	CASSQDLKWTYRNEQFF	TGCGCCAGCAGCCAAGATCTGAAGTGGACCTACCGCAATGAGCAGTTCTTC
NA	TRBV10-3	TRBJ2-1	NA	CAISESQGTYNEQFF	TGTGCCATCAGTGAGTCTCAGGGCACCTACAATGAGCAGTTCTTC
TRBD2	TRBV12-3/TRBV12-4	TRBJ2-1	NA	CASSLMGLAGQHEQFF	TGTGCCAGCAGTTTAATGGGGCTAGCGGGGCAACATGAGCAGTTCTTC
TRBD1	TRBV5-4	TRBJ1-6	NA	CASSLESGTVNSPLHF	TGTGCCAGCAGCTTGGAATCCGGGACAGTTAATTCACCCCTCCACTTT
TRBD2	TRBV7-2	TRBJ2-2	few	CASSQRGLAVTGELFF	TGTGCCAGCAGCCAACGGGGACTAGCGGTAACCGGGGAGCTGTTTTTT
NA	TRBV2	TRBJ1-6	NA	CASSERTVNSPLHF	TGTGCCAGCAGTGAAAGGACAGTTAATTCACCCCTCCACTTT
NA	TRBV4-2	TRBJ1-1	NA	CASSQDALNTEAFF	TGTGCCAGCAGCCAAGATGCGTTGAACACTGAAGCTTTCTTT
NA	TRBV6-1	TRBJ2-3	few	CASSERFGWSTDTQYF	TGTGCCAGCAGTGAAAGGTTCGGCTGGAGCACAGATACGCAGTATTTT
NA	TRBV12-3/TRBV12-4	TRBJ1-2	NA	CASSFTGKGNYGYTF	TGTGCCAGCAGTTTCACCGGGAAAGGAAACTATGGCTACACCTTC
NA	TRBV5-1	TRBJ1-1	NA	CASSARGSGTEAFF	TGCGCCAGCAGCGCCCGGGGGAGCGGCACTGAAGCTTTCTTT
TRBD2	TRBV24-1	TRBJ2-1	NA	CATSDSGLAGGEQFF	TGTGCCACCAGTGATTCGGGACTAGCGGGAGGTGAGCAGTTCTTC
NA	TRBV4-3	TRBJ1-5	NA	CASSQSQGNQPQHF	TGCGCCAGCAGCCAATCGCAGGGGAATCAGCCCCAGCATTTT
TRBD1	TRBV11-1	TRBJ2-5	NA	CASSPSGQGYQETQYF	TGTGCCAGCAGCCCATCCGGACAGGGGTACCAAGAGACCCAGTACTTC
NA	TRBV4-1	TRBJ2-1	NA	CASSQDASFLYNEQFF	TGCGCCAGCAGCCAAGACGCTAGCTTCCTTTACAATGAGCAGTTCTTC
NA	TRBV7-2	TRBJ2-2	few	CASSSNWNTGELFF	TGTGCCAGCAGCTCTAACTGGAACACCGGGGAGCTGTTTTTT
NA	TRBV6-5	TRBJ2-5	NA	CASSLQVSYAQETQYF	TGTGCCAGCAGTCTACAAGTTTCGTATGCGCAAGAGACCCAGTACTTC
NA	TRBV12-3/TRBV12-4	TRBJ2-1	many	CASRGGGFKVSYNEQFF	TGTGCCAGCAGAGGAGGCGGGTTTAAAGTCTCCTACAATGAGCAGTTCTTC
NA	TRBV20-1	TRBJ2-2	NA	CSAGGAGRELFF	TGCAGTGCTGGAGGGGCTGGGAGGGAGCTGTTTTTT
NA	TRBV7-2	TRBJ2-3	NA	CASSSGRRFLTDTQYF	TGTGCCAGCAGCTCGGGACGGAGGTTCCTCACAGATACGCAGTATTTT
NA	TRBV21-1	TRBJ2-5	few	CASSKTWTGEDGETQYF	TGTGCCAGCAGCAAGACATGGACAGGGGAGGATGGAGAGACCCAGTACTTC
TRBD1	TRBV4-1	TRBJ2-5	NA	CASSQDQRTGEEGTQYF	TGCGCCAGCAGCCAAGATCAGAGGACAGGGGAGGAAGGGACCCAGTACTTC
TRBD2	TRBV5-1	TRBJ2-3	NA	CASSRRGGSDTQYF	TGCGCCAGCAGTCGTCGGGGGGGCTCAGATACGCAGTATTTT
TRBD2	TRBV10-3	TRBJ2-5	many	CAISSSGREETQYF	TGTGCCATCAGTTCTAGCGGGAGAGAGGAGACCCAGTACTTC
TRBD2	TRBV28	TRBJ2-2	few	CASIKGRVISPGELFF	TGTGCCAGCATCAAGGGGAGGGTGATTAGTCCCGGGGAGCTGTTTTTT
NA	TRBV6-2/TRBV6-3	TRBJ2-1	many	CASSSLLSDPFF	TGTGCCAGCAGCTCCCTACTCTCGGATCCCTTCTTC
NA	TRBV3-1	TRBJ2-6	few	CASSQGYSRIAGANVLTF	TGTGCCAGCAGCCAAGGGTACAGCCGTATAGCTGGGGCCAACGTCCTGACTTTC
NA	TRBV7-2	TRBJ1-2	few	CASSLVSGGYTF	TGTGCCAGCAGCTTAGTCTCCGGCGGCTACACCTTC
NA	TRBV4-1	TRBJ2-1	few	CASSQEPISINEQFF	TGCGCCAGCAGCCAAGAACCTATTTCAATCAATGAGCAGTTCTTC
NA	TRBV6-1	TRBJ2-3	NA	CASRPLRRVNHSTDTQYF	TGTGCCAGCAGACCACTCCGAAGGGTAAACCACAGCACAGATACGCAGTATTTT
NA	TRBV20-1	TRBJ2-1	many	CSATTVSSYNEQFF	TGCAGTGCTACCACCGTAAGCTCCTACAATGAGCAGTTCTTC
NA	TRBV5-1	TRBJ2-2	NA	CASRAENTGELFF	TGCGCCAGCAGAGCGGAGAACACCGGGGAGCTGTTTTTT
TRBD2	TRBV5-5	TRBJ2-1	few	CASSLGTSGSTYNEQFF	TGTGCCAGCAGCTTGGGCACTAGCGGGTCAACATACAATGAGCAGTTCTTC
NA	TRBV20-1	TRBJ1-6	NA	CSANTGTLNSPLHF	TGCAGTGCTAACACCGGGACACTTAATTCACCCCTCCACTTT
TRBD1	TRBV5-1	TRBJ2-5	NA	CASSSAGQGQETQYF	TGCGCCAGCAGCTCCGCGGGACAGGGCCAAGAGACCCAGTACTTC
NA	TRBV28	TRBJ2-7	NA	CASRTGTKSTEQYF	TGTGCCAGCAGAACCGGGACAAAAAGTACCGAGCAGTACTTC
NA	TRBV7-2	TRBJ1-6	NA	CASSFQLSLHSPLHF	TGTGCCAGCAGCTTCCAATTGAGCTTGCATTCACCCCTCCACTTT
NA	TRBV28	TRBJ1-4	few	CASTGGGAGEKLFF	TGTGCCAGCACCGGGGGGGGGGCAGGGGAAAAACTGTTTTTT
TRBD2	TRBV4-3	TRBJ2-7	few	CASSQGAGSYEQYF	TGCGCCAGCAGCCAAGGAGCGGGAAGCTACGAGCAGTACTTC
TRBD2	TRBV2	TRBJ2-3	NA	CASSETLAGDTDTQYF	TGTGCCAGCAGTGAAACCCTAGCGGGGGACACAGATACGCAGTATTTT
NA	TRBV7-9	TRBJ2-6	NA	CASEIFASGANVLTF	TGTGCCAGCGAGATTTTTGCCTCTGGGGCCAACGTCCTGACTTTC
NA	TRBV12-3/TRBV12-4	TRBJ2-4	NA	CASSLGLQGTKNIQYF	TGTGCCAGCAGTTTAGGGCTCCAGGGGACCAAAAACATTCAGTACTTC
TRBD2	TRBV11-2	TRBJ2-3	many	CASSLDGRGTSWADTQYF	TGTGCCAGCAGCTTAGATGGGCGTGGGACTAGCTGGGCAGATACGCAGTATTTT
NA	TRBV29-1	TRBJ2-5	few	CSVDHYETQYF	TGCAGCGTTGATCACTACGAGACCCAGTACTTC
NA	TRBV20-1	TRBJ1-5	NA	CSASRGGRNQPQHF	TGCAGTGCTAGCAGGGGAGGACGCAATCAGCCCCAGCATTTT
NA	TRBV20-1	TRBJ2-1	few	CSAKRGNNEQFF	TGCAGTGCCAAACGGGGGAACAATGAGCAGTTCTTC
TRBD2	TRBV20-1	TRBJ2-7	few	CSASFGGSREQYF	TGCAGTGCTAGTTTTGGCGGGAGTCGCGAGCAGTACTTC
NA	TRBV20-1	TRBJ1-1	few	CSADPWNTEAFF	TGCAGTGCTGACCCCTGGAACACTGAAGCTTTCTTT
TRBD2	TRBV29-1	TRBJ2-4	NA	CSGIGTTLAKNIQYF	TGCAGCGGAATCGGGACTACTTTAGCCAAAAACATTCAGTACTTC
TRBD1	TRBV12-3/TRBV12-4	TRBJ1-2	few	CASSQVPGTGVNGTF	TGTGCCAGCAGTCAAGTCCCCGGGACAGGGGTTAATGGCACCTTC
NA	TRBV27	TRBJ2-7	NA	CASSLRGQSEFYEQYF	TGTGCCAGCAGCCTCCGAGGGCAGAGCGAATTTTACGAGCAGTACTTC
TRBD2	TRBV24-1	TRBJ2-1	NA	CATSDPGGLAGGINEQFF	TGTGCCACCAGTGATCCGGGTGGACTAGCGGGAGGGATAAATGAGCAGTTCTTC
TRBD2	TRBV6-1	TRBJ2-5	NA	CASTRRGGPGTQYF	TGTGCCAGCACCCGACGGGGGGGCCCTGGGACCCAGTACTTC